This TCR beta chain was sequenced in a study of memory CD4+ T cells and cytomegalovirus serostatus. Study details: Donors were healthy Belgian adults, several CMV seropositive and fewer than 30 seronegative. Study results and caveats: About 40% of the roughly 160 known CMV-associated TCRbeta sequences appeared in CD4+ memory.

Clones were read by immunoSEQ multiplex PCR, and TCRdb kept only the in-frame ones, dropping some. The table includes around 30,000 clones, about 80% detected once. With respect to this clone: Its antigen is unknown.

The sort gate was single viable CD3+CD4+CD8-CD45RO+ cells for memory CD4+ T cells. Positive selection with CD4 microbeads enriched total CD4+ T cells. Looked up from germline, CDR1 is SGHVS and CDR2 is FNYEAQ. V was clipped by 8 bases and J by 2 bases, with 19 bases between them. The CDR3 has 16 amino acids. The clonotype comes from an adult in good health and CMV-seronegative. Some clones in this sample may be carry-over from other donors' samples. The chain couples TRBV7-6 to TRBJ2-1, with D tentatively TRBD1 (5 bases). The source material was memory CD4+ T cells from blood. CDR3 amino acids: CASALDDRGAYNEQFF. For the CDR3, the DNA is TGTGCCAGCGCATTGGATGATAGGGGCGCCTACAATGAGCAGTTCTTC.